These 8 T cell receptor beta chains originate from one sample sequenced in a study of blood T cells in healthy people across ages. Primers used in a second PCR of roughly 7 to 12 cycles were a sample-barcoded 5' primer and a J-beta primer mix. TCRdb reprocessed the 5' RACE reads with MiXCR, giving one entry per CDR3 protein. The data contain hundreds of thousands of distinct CDR3 sequences, approximately 59% of them seen just once; the ten biggest clones take up roughly 34%. Material: blood. These receptors originate from a man in his sixties in good health.

As concerns this clonotype: A much bigger clone sits one base away, suggesting this may be a read error. The chain joins TRBV10-1 to TRBJ2-1; TRBD2 is a possible D gene (7 bases). The CDR3 has 15 residues. Per the germline V gene, CDR1 is WNHNN and CDR2 is SYGVQD (reference sequence). V lost 2 bases to trimming and J lost 9 bases, with 17 bases between them. The CDR3 DNA sequence: TGCGCCAGCAGTGAGGCGGGCGGGGGCATAGGTGAGCAGTTCTTC. This translates into CASSEAGGGIGEQFF.

The chain employs TRBV15 and TRBJ2-7; TRBD2 is a possible D gene (6 bases). The CDR3 is 13 residues long. Trimming stripped 5 bases from V and 2 bases from J, with 10 bases between. Germline assignment: CDR1 LNHNV and CDR2 YYDKDF (reference sequence). CDR3 sequence (DNA): TGTGCCACCAGCTTTGGGGGGACCTACGAGCAGTACTTC. This sequence encodes CATSFGGTYEQYF.

This CDR3 is CAISARAGEVVNEQFF. The CDR3 bases are TGTGCCATCAGCGCTCGGGCGGGGGAGGTAGTCAATGAGCAGTTCTTC. The chain has TRBV10-3 and TRBJ2-1; 7 bases align to TRBD2. CDR1 ENHRY and CDR2 SYGVKD come from the germline V gene. The ends lost 6 bases at V and 6 bases at J; junction bases unmatched: 14. This CDR3 contains 16 residues.

The CDR3 nucleotides are TGTGCCAGCAGTGATGTTTGGATCGCCGATCAGTACTTC. Its protein is CASSDVWIADQYF. V gene TRBV6-1 combines with J gene TRBJ2-7, with D unresolved. This CDR3 comprises 13 residues. The germline gives CDR1 MNHNS, CDR2 SASEGT. Between the trimmed V and J ends, which lost 3 bases and 10 bases, there was a span of 16 bases.

The chain recombines TRBV5-1 with TRBJ2-1, with TRBD2 identical over 12 bases. From germline, CDR1 is SGHRS and CDR2 YFSETQ. V lost 2 bases and J lost 0; bases outside the gene matches: 6. The CDR3 spans 18 residues. CDR3 sequence (DNA): TGCGCCAGCAGCTTAGTTCTGACTAGCGGGAGCTCCTACAATGAGCAGTTCTTC. Its translation: CASSLVLTSGSSYNEQFF.

The sample holds a few counts of this clonotype. V and J are TRBV20-1 and TRBJ2-5, with 8 nucleotides matching TRBD1. Looked up from germline, CDR1 is DFQATT and CDR2 is SNEGSKA (reference sequence). Losses at the gene ends were 2 bases for V and 2 bases for J; bases not matched to a gene: 10. The CDR3 length is 16 residues. CDR3 sequence reads: CSARPTPGTGQETQYF. The CDR3 DNA reads as TGCAGTGCTAGACCTACCCCCGGGACAGGTCAAGAGACCCAGTACTTC.

This chain uses TRBV9 with TRBJ2-5; D gene unclear. The CDR3 has 14 residues. In germline, CDR1 is SGDLS, CDR2 YYNGEE. The ends were cut back, 0 bases at V and 0 bases at J, with 6 bases in the middle. The CDR3 loop reads CASSVAPNQETQYF. The DNA of the CDR3 is TGTGCCAGCAGCGTAGCACCTAACCAAGAGACCCAGTACTTC.

J is TRBJ1-6 and V is TRBV25-1; D gene ambiguous. Germline CDR1 and CDR2: MGHDK and SYGVNS. The CDR3 extends over 13 amino acids. The germline V and J ends were trimmed by 8 bases and 0 bases, with 5 bases remaining between them. As DNA, the CDR3 is TGTGCCAGCCTTCCCTCCTATAATTCACCCCTCCACTTT. Translated, it gives CASLPSYNSPLHF.